What follows describes a single TCR beta chain. Its antigen is undetermined. PCR primers comprised 60 Vbeta and 13 Jbeta primers. TCRdb's copy holds only in-frame clones and misses some; the assay was immunoSEQ multiplex PCR. The top ten clones hold around 1.6% of a sample with 95,000 to 150,000 clones, over 70% of them seen once. This CDR3 contains 15 residues. V was clipped by 3 bases and J by 4 bases; unmatched bases: 6. The V gene's germline CDR1 is SGHNT and CDR2 YYREEE (reference sequence). This entry belongs to a study of cytomegalovirus exposure and HLA in healthy donors. The study, taken as a whole, reports: Judged likely to be a sequencing artifact was a cluster of highly shared sequence variants. With further analysis later on, most CMV-associated TCR beta chains appeared HLA-restricted. TCR beta chains numbering more than 150 were designated cytomegalovirus-associated.

This chain joins TRBV5-4 and TRBJ2-3; TRBD1 aligns across 9 bases. The TCR comes from a woman aged 18-29 years in good health and CMV-seronegative. The specimen sequenced was PBMCs. The CDR3 region is CASSSMDRGADTQYF. In DNA, the CDR3 is TGTGCCAGCAGCTCTATGGACAGGGGCGCAGATACGCAGTATTTT.